One T cell receptor (beta chain) is described in this entry. V shed 6 bases and J 2 bases; nucleotides not matched to a gene: 3. Germline V CDR1 and CDR2: MNHEY, SVGAGI. There are 13 residues in the CDR3. This sample stems from a study of blood T cell repertoires in COVID-19. Overall study context: COVID-19 samples collected from the United States, Italy and Spain covered acute and convalescent phases. In each case, the material was cDNA or gDNA derived from T cells, B-cell-depleted T cells, or PBMCs.

Methods used by the authors: Reference gene primers were amplified, and this amplification served to estimate nucleated cell counts. Sequencing was performed with immunoSEQ multiplex PCR; in TCRdb, only in-frame clones are kept and a portion is missing. V, J and clone size derive from that table, while D and trimming were established from the DNA sequence. The sample includes under 70,000 clones, approximately 85% seen only once; the top ten take roughly 43%. Sequencing was done on a sample of peripheral blood. The sequence was obtained from an older woman with COVID-19, enrolled during active disease. The gene calls are TRBV6-5 and TRBJ2-7, with 8 bases aligning to TRBD2. The CDR3, as DNA: TGTGCCAGCAGGGAGCGGGGGCCCTACGAGCAGTACTTC. Translated, it gives CASRERGPYEQYF.